The 22 T cell receptor beta chains in this list originate from one sample, sequenced in a study of cytomegalovirus exposure and HLA in healthy donors. 13 Jbeta primers and 60 Vbeta primers were used for the PCR. Sequencing was performed with immunoSEQ multiplex PCR; in TCRdb, only in-frame clones are kept and a portion is missing. This table holds about 180,000 clones, around 76% found once. The source material was PBMCs. The receptors were gathered from a woman aged 25 to 45 in good health and CMV-seropositive.

This chain uses TRBV10-3 with TRBJ1-1; possible D gene TRBD1, 5 bases. Between the trimmed V and J ends, which lost 6 bases and 0 bases, there was a span of 11 bases. There are 14 residues in the CDR3. Germline V gene data show CDR1 as ENHRY and CDR2 as SYGVKD. The CDR3 loop is CAIRTGTMNTEAFF. CDR3 nucleotide sequence: TGTGCCATCAGAACCGGGACTATGAACACTGAAGCTTTCTTT.

This chain connects TRBV18 to TRBJ1-2; D ambiguous. Per the germline V gene, CDR1 is KGHSH and CDR2 is LQKENI. The CDR3 totals 16 residues. The V end was cut by 2 bases, the J end by 8 bases, with 21 bases between. This CDR3 is CASSPARGQIGEGYTF. The CDR3 DNA is TGTGCCAGCTCACCAGCTCGGGGTCAGATCGGCGAGGGCTACACCTTC.

The chain recombines TRBV5-1 with TRBJ1-6; D is undetermined. The CDR3 runs 15 residues. Germline-derived CDR1 and CDR2 are SGHRS and YFSETQ. V lost 0 bases and J lost 5, with 9 bases in between. The CDR3 bases are TGCGCCAGCAGCTTGGCCGGCGGAAATAATTCACCCCTCCACTTT. It yields the protein CASSLAGGNNSPLHF. Variable domain in full (rest from reference TRBV5-1 and TRBJ1-6): KAGVTQTPRYLIKTRGQQVTLSCSPISGHRSVSWYQQTPGQGLQFLFEYFSETQRNKGNFPGRFSGRQFSNSRSEMNVSTLELGDSALYLCASSLAGGNNSPLHFGNGTRLTVT.

The chain joins TRBV27 to TRBJ1-2; 8 positions agree with TRBD1. The CDR3 is 15 residues long. V shed 3 bases, J shed 2 bases, and the junction held 5 bases outside the gene matches. Germline V gene data show CDR1 as MNHEY and CDR2 as SMNVEV (reference sequence). The CDR3 here is CASSFEAGGNYGYTF. The CDR3 DNA is TGTGCCAGCAGTTTTGAGGCAGGGGGCAACTATGGCTACACCTTC.

The V and J genes are TRBV11-2 and TRBJ2-2, with 8 nucleotides matching TRBD1. Germline V gene sequence: CDR1 SGHAT, CDR2 FQNNGV. V lost 6 bases, J lost 7 bases, and 7 bases stayed unmatched. This CDR3 region has 14 residues. CDR3 coding DNA: TGTGCCAGCAGGGGGGGACAGGTAGTCGGGGAGCTGTTTTTT. It encodes CASRGGQVVGELFF.

V usage is TRBV5-3 and J usage is TRBJ1-1, with a tentative D call TRBD1 (5 bases). TRBV5-3 is an open reading frame whose function is uncertain. The germline V and J ends were trimmed by 1 base and 4 bases, with 8 bases remaining between them. The CDR3 extends over 13 amino acids. The CDR3 protein is CARSLRGSTEAFF. CDR3 DNA: TGTGCCAGAAGCTTGCGGGGGAGCACTGAAGCTTTCTTT.

CDR3 in DNA: TGTGCCAGCAGCGCAGGGGCTGTCGATACGCAGTATTTT. Residues: CASSAGAVDTQYF. V gene TRBV9 combines with J gene TRBJ2-3; TRBD1 might be the D (6 bases). The germline V gene encodes CDR1 SGDLS and CDR2 YYNGEE. V lost 3 bases and J 6 bases, leaving 11 bases between the germline ends. The CDR3 covers 13 residues.

CDR3 amino acids: CATSSLQGTYEQYF. CDR3 nucleotides: TGTGCCACCAGCTCCCTACAGGGGACCTACGAGCAGTACTTC. The chain links TRBV15 to TRBJ2-7; 7 bases line up with TRBD1. V lost 5 bases, J lost 2 bases, and 6 bases stayed unmatched. CDR1 LNHNV and CDR2 YYDKDF come from the germline V gene (reference sequence). This CDR3 contains 14 residues.

V and J are TRBV28 and TRBJ1-2; 7 bases agree with TRBD1. Per germline, CDR1 MDHEN and CDR2 SYDVKM. The J segment lost 7 bases and the V segment lost 6 bases, leaving 11 bases of the junction unmatched. The CDR3 contains 14 residues. CDR3 loop: CASRFTGAVGGYTF. The CDR3 region has the DNA TGTGCCAGCAGATTTACAGGGGCTGTTGGTGGCTACACCTTC.

The chain combines TRBV7-2 with TRBJ2-1; TRBD2 is a possible D gene (7 bases). CDR3 size: 16 residues. Trimming cost V 1 base and J 4 bases, with 14 bases left between them. In germline, CDR1 is SGHTA, CDR2 FQGNSA. The DNA for the CDR3 is TGTGCCAGCAGCTTAGTTGGGGGGGGCCTGTACAATGAGCAGTTCTTC. It codes for CASSLVGGGLYNEQFF.

Comment on this clone: One end of the junction varies from germline; a read error may be responsible. The V call is TRBV2, the J call TRBJ2-6; D is possibly TRBD1 (5 bases). CDR3 length: 15 residues. Germline loops: CDR1 SNHLY, CDR2 FYNNEI. CDR3 loop: CASSDNNSGANGLTF. As DNA, the CDR3 is TGTGCCAGCAGTGATAATAACTCTGGGGCCAACGGCCTGACTTTC.

This chain connects TRBV7-2 to TRBJ1-1; D not certain. The CDR3 extends over 16 amino acids. CDR1 is SGHTA, CDR2 FQGNSA, per germline. Trimming removed 11 bases at V and 6 bases at J, with 28 bases between. The CDR3 here is CASLGRTAKGRPEAFF. In nucleotides, the CDR3 is TGTGCCTCCCTGGGGAGGACTGCGAAAGGGAGGCCTGAAGCTTTCTTT.

The chain joins TRBV2 to TRBJ2-5; 8 bases are shared with TRBD2. J lost 2 bases, V lost 7 bases, and 21 bases had no gene match. There are 19 residues in the CDR3. Germline V gives CDR1 SNHLY, CDR2 FYNNEI. The CDR3 loop reads CASIQRPDFKAGVQETQYF. The CDR3 coding sequence is TGTGCCAGCATTCAAAGACCCGACTTTAAAGCGGGGGTACAAGAGACCCAGTACTTC.

J is TRBJ2-7 and V is TRBV4-1, with TRBD1 matching over 9 bases. The CDR3 contains 14 residues. V gave up 5 bases and J gave up 2 bases; unmatched junction bases: 4. Germline values: CDR1 MGHRA, CDR2 YSYEKL. CDR3 nucleotide sequence: TGCGCCAGCAGCTCCGGGACAGGGACCTACGAGCAGTACTTC. Translation gives CASSSGTGTYEQYF.

This chain connects TRBV4-2 to TRBJ2-5; TRBD1 matches 9 bases. TRBJ2-7 explains the end of the DNA better; the J call may be wrong. Germline V gives CDR1 LGHNA, CDR2 YNFKEQ. The CDR3 runs 15 residues. CDR3 sequence: CASSQEGTGSYEQYF. The DNA of the CDR3 is TGTGCCAGCAGCCAAGAAGGGACAGGGAGTTACGAGCAGTACTTC.

The rearrangement links TRBV7-9 to TRBJ1-6, with no clear D. V was trimmed by 2 bases and J by 7 bases, leaving 12 bases between them. The CDR3 is 15 amino acids. Germline V gene sequence: CDR1 SEHNR, CDR2 FQNEAQ (reference sequence). The CDR3 region is CASSLRERGNSPLHF. For the CDR3, the DNA is TGTGCCAGCAGCTTACGGGAGAGAGGAAATTCACCCCTCCACTTT.

The table lists this clone with a few counts. DNA for the CDR3: TGCAGTGCTCCCAGGGGTCAGACCCAGTACTTC. Encoded protein: CSAPRGQTQYF. This chain uses TRBV20-1 with TRBJ2-5; tentative D call: TRBD1 (6 bases). The V gene lost 5 bases and the J gene lost 6 bases, with 10 bases spanning the gap. Germline V gene sequence: CDR1 DFQATT, CDR2 SNEGSKA (reference sequence). This CDR3 spans 11 amino acids.

This chain connects TRBV28 to TRBJ2-5, with TRBD2 as a possible D gene (6 bases). Germline V gives CDR1 MDHEN, CDR2 SYDVKM. Trimming cost V 8 bases and J 2 bases, with 12 bases left between them. The length of the CDR3 is 13 residues. This CDR3 is CASSRGNQETQYF. CDR3 nucleotide sequence: TGTGCCAGCTCGCGGGGAAATCAAGAGACCCAGTACTTC.

This clone was picked up a small number of times. The rearrangement joins TRBV9 to TRBJ2-1, with TRBD1 matching over 11 bases. Germline lookup yields CDR1 SGDLS and CDR2 YYNGEE. The CDR3 covers 15 residues. V lost 4 bases to trimming and J lost 2 bases; unmatched junction nucleotides: 2. The CDR3 reads CASSTGQGAYNEQFF. The CDR3 DNA sequence: TGTGCCAGCAGCACGGGACAGGGGGCCTACAATGAGCAGTTCTTC.

The rearrangement uses TRBV7-9 and TRBJ1-2; no definite D call. With 5 bases removed from V and 3 bases from J, the gap between germline ends came to 13 bases. The CDR3 totals 14 residues. Germline values: CDR1 SEHNR, CDR2 FQNEAQ (reference sequence). This CDR3 reads CASSPELLYYGYTF. The CDR3 bases are TGTGCCAGCAGCCCTGAGCTGCTTTACTATGGCTACACCTTC.

Here the CDR3 DNA reads TGTGCCAGCAGCTTTCCCGACAGGGGGCGATCCGAGCAGTACTTC. Amino acid sequence: CASSFPDRGRSEQYF. The rearrangement uses TRBV5-8 and TRBJ2-7, with 10 bases fitting TRBD1. J was trimmed by 6 bases and V by 2 bases; bases with no gene match: 8. This CDR3 comprises 15 residues. Per the germline V gene, CDR1 is SGHTS and CDR2 is YDEGEE. Based on the CDR3 plus reference TRBV5-8 and TRBJ2-7, the full variable domain is EAGVTQSPTHLIKTRGQQATLRCSPISGHTSVYWYQQALGLGLQFLLWYDEGEERNRGNFPPRFSGRQFPNYSSELNVNALELEDSALYLCASSFPDRGRSEQYFGPGTRLTVT.

The chain employs TRBV11-3 and TRBJ2-5; TRBD2 aligns across 12 bases. CDR3 size: 16 residues. Trimming removed 0 bases from V and 5 bases from J; junction bases left unmatched: 4. CDR1 SGHNT and CDR2 YENEEA come from the germline V gene. The CDR3 DNA follows: TGTGCCAGCAGCTTAGATTCCCTAGCGGGGGGGGAGACCCAGTACTTC. Translation: CASSLDSLAGGETQYF.